A selection of T cell receptor beta chains follows, all from one sample in a study of response to subunit inactivated influenza vaccine. TCRdb called the RT-PCR reads again in MiXCR, with one record for every CDR3 protein. In the table there are a few hundred thousand distinct CDR3 sequences, about 12% of which are singletons. This sample comprised non-naive T cells sorted from PBMCs, obtained approximately 15 days before vaccination. The receptors were sampled from a man aged 50 to 60 who received an inactivated influenza vaccine. CDR3s include the opening cysteine and the closing phenylalanine or tryptophan. Each record gives: V gene, J gene, CDR3 length, D gene, clone size, CDR3 DNA, CDR3 protein. The D gene is left open where the match is weak. A row's size may be missing; if present it is once, few, many or a size class.

TRBV5-1	TRBJ2-2	14	TRBD1	few	TGCGCCAGCAGGGAGGGACAGGGCACCGGGGAGCTGTTTTTT	CASREGQGTGELFF
TRBV27	TRBJ2-4	19	TRBD2	many	TGTGCCAGCAGTTTACTAGCGGGGGACGTTGCGGGGGCCAAAAACATTCAGTACTTC	CASSLLAGDVAGAKNIQYF
TRBV10-3	TRBJ2-1	19	TRBD2	few	TGTGCCATCAGTGATCCGGGACTACCAACTCTTAACATAAACAATGAGCAGTTCTTC	CAISDPGLPTLNINNEQFF
TRBV7-6	TRBJ2-3	17	TRBD2	few	TGTGCCAGCAGCTTAGCGCTACTAGCGGGAACAGCAGATACGCAGTATTTT	CASSLALLAGTADTQYF
TRBV7-9	TRBJ1-6	14	TRBD1	few	TGTGCCAGCAGCGCTCGACAGGGGAATTCACCCCTCCACTTT	CASSARQGNSPLHF
TRBV10-3	TRBJ1-1	16	NA	many	TGTGCCATCAGACCCGGGGGGGGGGCAGGGGCCACTGAAGCTTTCTTT	CAIRPGGGAGATEAFF
TRBV28	TRBJ1-2	16	NA	NA	TGTGCCAGCACCGAACGGCAGAGAACTTCTAACTATGGCTACACCTTC	CASTERQRTSNYGYTF
TRBV9	TRBJ1-3	14	NA	NA	TGTGCCAGCAGCGTACAGGTCTCTGGAAACACCATATATTTT	CASSVQVSGNTIYF
TRBV6-1	TRBJ2-7	15	TRBD1	NA	TGTGCCAGCAGTGAAGGGGGACAGGGGACGGGCGAGCAGTACTTC	CASSEGGQGTGEQYF
TRBV9	TRBJ2-3	17	TRBD2	few	TGTGCCAGCAGCGCCTCGGGGGGGACTACTAGCACAGATACGCAGTATTTT	CASSASGGTTSTDTQYF
TRBV20-1	TRBJ2-3	15	TRBD2	many	TGCAGTGCTAGCCCCCTAGCGGGGAACACAGATACGCAGTATTTT	CSASPLAGNTDTQYF
TRBV4-3	TRBJ2-1	16	TRBD1	few	TGCGCCAGCAGCCATAATCAGGGGGATTTCTACAATGAGCAGTTCTTC	CASSHNQGDFYNEQFF
TRBV4-1	TRBJ1-4	15	TRBD1	NA	TGCGCCAGCAGCCAGCCAGGGGGCGGTGGTGAAAAACTGTTTTTT	CASSQPGGGGEKLFF
TRBV29-1	TRBJ2-7	13	TRBD1	NA	TGCAGCGTTGGACAGGGGACGGGGTACGAGCAGTACTTC	CSVGQGTGYEQYF
TRBV20-1	TRBJ1-5	14	NA	few	TGCAGTGCTAAAGCAGGGAACGGAGCTCAGCCCCAGCATTTT	CSAKAGNGAQPQHF
TRBV5-1	TRBJ1-5	14	NA	NA	TGCGCCAGCAGCTTGGAAGGGGTCGATCAGCCCCAGCATTTT	CASSLEGVDQPQHF
TRBV6-2/TRBV6-3	TRBJ2-1	15	NA	few	TGTGCCAGCAGTTACGGGAGAAACTCCTACAATGAGCAGTTCTTC	CASSYGRNSYNEQFF
TRBV28	TRBJ2-3	15	NA	few	TGTGCCAGCACCCAACACCGGGACAACACAGATACGCAGTATTTT	CASTQHRDNTDTQYF
TRBV5-1	TRBJ2-7	14	TRBD1	many	TGCGCCAGCAGCATAGCTACAGGGGCGGTCGAGCAGTACTTC	CASSIATGAVEQYF
TRBV6-1	TRBJ1-2	11	NA	NA	TGTGCCAGCAGACAAGAATATGGCTACACCTTC	CASRQEYGYTF
TRBV6-2/TRBV6-3	TRBJ2-2	12	NA	NA	TGTGCCAGCAGTGGTTACACCGGGGAGCTGTTTTTT	CASSGYTGELFF
TRBV18	TRBJ1-4	13	NA	many	TGTGCCAGCTCACACCGGGACAACGAAAAACTGTTTTTT	CASSHRDNEKLFF
TRBV2	TRBJ1-2	16	NA	NA	TGTGCCAGCAGGCCAGTCAACCCCACCACCGTCTATGGCTACACCTTC	CASRPVNPTTVYGYTF
TRBV20-1	TRBJ2-2	13	NA	NA	TGCAGTGCTAGAGAAGCGAACACCGGGGAGCTGTTTTTT	CSAREANTGELFF
TRBV15	TRBJ2-3	15	NA	NA	TGTGCCACCAGCCCCCTTGCGTCGGGCACAGATACGCAGTATTTT	CATSPLASGTDTQYF
TRBV20-1	TRBJ1-1	15	TRBD1	NA	TGCAGTGCTAGCCCCCGGGACAGGTTTCCCACTGAAGCTTTCTTT	CSASPRDRFPTEAFF
TRBV27	TRBJ2-7	15	NA	NA	TGTGCCAGCAGCACTCTTAGGGGGAAGAAAAACGAGCAGTACTTC	CASSTLRGKKNEQYF
TRBV4-3	TRBJ2-3	13	NA	many	TGCGCCAGCAGCCAAGTGGCGGGTAGCACGCAGTATTTT	CASSQVAGSTQYF
TRBV20-1	TRBJ2-5	10	NA	NA	TGCAGTGCTAAACAAGAGACCCAGTACTTC	CSAKQETQYF
TRBV20-1	TRBJ2-1	16	TRBD2	many	TGCAGTGCTAGAGATTTAAAGCGGGAGCTAAGCAATGAGCAGTTCTTC	CSARDLKRELSNEQFF
TRBV5-1	TRBJ2-5	14	NA	NA	TGCGCCAGCAGCTTGTCGGGCCCCTCAGGAACCCAGTACTTC	CASSLSGPSGTQYF
TRBV7-2	TRBJ2-7	11	NA	NA	TGTGCCAGCAGCGCTACAAGCGAGCAGTACTTC	CASSATSEQYF
TRBV27	TRBJ1-3	14	NA	few	TGTGCCAGCAGGGGGGCTAAAGCTGGAAACACCATATATTTT	CASRGAKAGNTIYF
TRBV20-1	TRBJ2-7	15	TRBD2	few	TGCAGTGCTAGAGTTGCCGGACTAGATGTATCCGAGCAGTACTTC	CSARVAGLDVSEQYF
TRBV27	TRBJ1-1	14	NA	NA	TGTGCCAGCAGGGACGGGACACTGAACACTGAAGCTTTCTTT	CASRDGTLNTEAFF
TRBV25-1	TRBJ1-1	14	NA	NA	TGTGCCAGCAGTGAATATGGCCTAGGAACTGAAGCTTTCTTT	CASSEYGLGTEAFF
TRBV19	TRBJ2-4	16	NA	many	TGTGCCAGTAGCAGGTGGGACACCTTAGCCAAAAACATTCAGTACTTC	CASSRWDTLAKNIQYF
TRBV12-5	TRBJ1-2	14	TRBD1	few	TGTGCTAGTGTCCTACAGGGGGCTGACTATGGCTACACCTTC	CASVLQGADYGYTF
TRBV4-3	TRBJ2-7	17	TRBD2	NA	TGCGCCAGCAGCCAAGAGACTAGCGGGAGGGCCTTTCACGAGCAGTACTTC	CASSQETSGRAFHEQYF
TRBV6-2/TRBV6-3	TRBJ2-1	13	NA	few	TGTGCCAGCAGTAGGACCGATTACAATGAGCAGTTCTTC	CASSRTDYNEQFF